The 2 T cell receptor beta chains presented below share a single source sample, sequenced in a study of cytomegalovirus exposure and HLA in healthy donors. The data were produced by immunoSEQ multiplex PCR, yet TCRdb's version contains in-frame clones alone and is incomplete. This table has about 140,000 clones, around nine tenths appearing once. Sequencing was done on a sample of PBMCs. These receptor sequences come from a woman aged 18-29 years in good health and CMV-seropositive.

The chain employs TRBV25-1 and TRBJ1-1, with D possibly TRBD1 on 5 matching bases. Germline V gives CDR1 MGHDK, CDR2 SYGVNS. Trimming took off 6 bases at V and 6 bases at J, with 11 bases between the two ends. This CDR3 has 12 amino acids. As DNA, the CDR3 is TGTGCCAGCAGGAACCAGGGCGCTGAAGCTTTCTTT. It specifies CASRNQGAEAFF.

CDR3 bases: TGTGCCAGCAGCTTAGCGATAAGGGCGGGCACTGAAGCTTTCTTT. It specifies CASSLAIRAGTEAFF. V gene TRBV7-8 combines with J gene TRBJ1-1; no firm D call. The ends were cut back, 0 bases at V and 4 bases at J, with 12 bases in the middle. The CDR3 extends over 15 amino acids. The germline V gene has CDR1 SGHVS and CDR2 FQNEAQ.